A single sample is the source of the 28 T cell receptor beta chains below, sequenced in a study of human T cells and chemical hapten exposure. TCRdb itself ran the 5' RACE reads through MiXCR, one entry per CDR3 protein. The table lists tens of thousands of distinct CDR3 sequences, about 7.7% of them singletons. Unfractionated whole blood yielded total RNA. These receptors came from a male donor in good health.

This clonotype was detected only a few times. This chain joins TRBV6-2 or TRBV6-3 and TRBJ1-1; the match to TRBD1 covers 8 bases. The CDR3 is made up of 15 amino acids. In germline, CDR1 is MNHEY, CDR2 SVGEGT. V gave up 2 bases and J gave up 4 bases; unmatched junction bases: 6. This chain's CDR3 is CASSYDRGVVTEAFF. CDR3 nucleotide sequence: TGTGCCAGCAGTTACGACAGGGGAGTTGTCACTGAAGCTTTCTTT.

This clonotype was found a few times. The rearrangement links TRBV7-9 to TRBJ2-7, with D uncertain. V was pared by 5 bases and J by 5 bases, with 10 bases between. This CDR3 is 12 amino acids long. CDR1 is SEHNR and CDR2 is FQNEAQ in the germline V gene (reference sequence). The DNA of the CDR3 is TGTGCCAGCAGCCCGACCACCCACGAGCAGTACTTC. Translation: CASSPTTHEQYF.

This clonotype came up a few times. The V call is TRBV15, the J call TRBJ1-6; TRBD1 agrees at 7 bases. The CDR3 loop spans 14 amino acids. The ends lost 3 bases at V and 7 bases at J; junction bases unmatched: 3. Germline CDR1 and CDR2: LNHNV and YYDKDF (reference sequence). CDR3 sequence (DNA): TGTGCCACCAGCAGCGACAGGGACAATTCACCCCTCCACTTT. Amino acids: CATSSDRDNSPLHF. Full variable domain (rest looked up from reference TRBV15 and TRBJ1-6): DAMVIQNPRYQVTQFGKPVTLSCSQTLNHNVMYWYQQKSSQAPKLLFHYYDKDFNNEADTPDNFQSRRPNTSFCFLDIRSPGLGDTAMYLCATSSDRDNSPLHFGNGTRLTVT.

This clonotype was detected many times. This rearrangement joins TRBV6-2 or TRBV6-3 to TRBJ2-7; TRBD1 might be the D (5 bases). There are 11 residues in the CDR3. Germline loops: CDR1 MNHEY, CDR2 SVGEGT. Trimming removed 7 bases from V and 5 bases from J, with 9 bases in between. The CDR3 sequence: CASTQGNEQYF. The CDR3 nucleotides read TGTGCCAGCACGCAGGGAAACGAGCAGTACTTC.

At least ten counts were recorded for this clonotype. V gene TRBV20-1 combines with J gene TRBJ2-2, with a possible D match to TRBD1 (6 bases). This CDR3 region has 16 residues. The V and J ends lost 0 bases and 4 bases respectively, with 15 bases between them. CDR1 and CDR2 from the germline V gene are DFQATT and SNEGSKA (reference sequence). CDR3 sequence reads: CSARDPLQGGTGELFF. CDR3 nucleotide sequence: TGCAGTGCTAGAGATCCTCTACAGGGTGGCACCGGGGAGCTGTTTTTT.

This clonotype occurred a few times. This sequence joins TRBV7-3 and TRBJ2-5; 8 bases are shared with TRBD1. Germline assignment: CDR1 SGHTA and CDR2 FQGTGA. The CDR3 loop spans 13 amino acids. Losses at the gene ends were 2 bases for V and 6 bases for J; bases not matched to a gene: 2. CDR3 nucleotides: TGTGCCAGCAGCTTAGACAGGGGACAGACCCAGTACTTC. Translation: CASSLDRGQTQYF.

This clonotype occurred a few times. The CDR3 bases are TGTGCCAGCAGTTACAGGGGCGCCTCTGGAAACACCATATATTTT. Amino acids: CASSYRGASGNTIYF. The chain joins TRBV6-2 or TRBV6-3 to TRBJ1-3, with a tentative D call TRBD1 (5 bases). This CDR3 is built from 15 residues. V lost 2 bases and J 0 bases, leaving 8 bases between the germline ends. CDR1 and CDR2 (germline): MNHEY, SVGEGT.

This chain connects TRBV5-1 to TRBJ2-3; TRBD2 matches at 8 bases. In germline, CDR1 is SGHRS, CDR2 YFSETQ. V lost 4 bases to trimming and J lost 0 bases; unmatched junction nucleotides: 10. CDR3 length: 17 amino acids. CDR3: CASSPPDSGESTDTQYF. The CDR3 DNA reads TGCGCCAGCAGCCCCCCGGATAGCGGGGAAAGCACAGATACGCAGTATTTT.

There are a few counts of this clonotype. The chain employs TRBV12-3 or TRBV12-4 and TRBJ2-1; 8 bases agree with TRBD2. J was trimmed by 6 bases and V by 3 bases; bases with no gene match: 7. CDR3 size: 15 residues. DNA of the CDR3: TGTGCCAGCAGTTTCTTGGGACTAGAACTCAATGAGCAGTTCTTC. This codes for CASSFLGLELNEQFF.

The V call is TRBV5-5, the J call TRBJ2-5; D is undetermined. Germline CDR1 reads SGHKS; CDR2 reads YYEKEE (reference sequence). Trimming removed 1 base from V and 2 bases from J, with 12 bases in between. CDR3 length equals 15 residues. CDR3 nucleotide sequence: TGTGCCAGCAGCTTGAACAGTCTGGGACAAGAGACCCAGTACTTC. Translated, it gives CASSLNSLGQETQYF. Supplemented by reference TRBV5-5 and TRBJ2-5, the full variable domain reads DAGVTQSPTHLIKTRGQQVTLRCSPISGHKSVSWYQQVLGQGPQFIFQYYEKEERGRGNFPDRFSARQFPNYSSELNVNALLLGDSALYLCASSLNSLGQETQYFGPGTRLLVL.

In its sample, this clonotype was seen many times. The V gene is TRBV10-3, the J gene TRBJ1-1; 8 bases fit TRBD1. The CDR3 is made up of 12 amino acids. Trimming took 10 bases from V and 3 from J; bases not matched to a gene: 4. Germline values: CDR1 ENHRY, CDR2 SYGVKD. The DNA of the CDR3 is TGTGCCACCCACAGGGGGGACACTGAAGCTTTCTTT. Its protein product is CATHRGDTEAFF.

The table lists this clonotype with many counts. The chain recombines TRBV7-9 with TRBJ2-3, with D unresolved. Germline CDR1 and CDR2: SEHNR and FQNEAQ (reference sequence). The CDR3 spans 13 residues. V was shortened by 1 base and J by 2 bases, with 4 bases between the two germline ends. The DNA for the CDR3 is TGTGCCAGCAGCTTAGAACTCACAGATACGCAGTATTTT. Its translation: CASSLELTDTQYF. Together with reference TRBV7-9 and TRBJ2-3, the CDR3 gives the full variable domain: DTGVSQNPRHKITKRGQNVTFRCDPISEHNRLYWYRQTLGQGPEFLTYFQNEAQLEKSRLLSDRFSAERPKGSFSTLEIQRTEQGDSAMYLCASSLELTDTQYFGPGTRLTVL.

This clonotype occurred a few times. The V gene is TRBV18, the J gene TRBJ1-5; D is unresolved. CDR3 size: 13 residues. Trimming took off 5 bases at V and 1 base at J, with 6 bases between the two ends. Germline CDR1 and CDR2: KGHSH and LQKENI. The CDR3: CASSEQSNQPQHF. CDR3 nucleotide sequence: TGTGCCAGCTCAGAGCAAAGCAATCAGCCCCAGCATTTT.

This clonotype has a count of ten or more. The chain joins TRBV20-1 to TRBJ2-3; D might be TRBD2 (6 bases). The CDR3 is made up of 16 amino acids. Germline V gene sequence: CDR1 DFQATT, CDR2 SNEGSKA (reference sequence). The germline V and J ends were trimmed by 0 bases and 2 bases, with 15 bases remaining between them. CDR3 amino acids: CSARDMALATTDTQYF. CDR3 coding DNA: TGCAGTGCTAGAGATATGGCACTAGCTACCACAGATACGCAGTATTTT.

This rearrangement joins TRBV7-2 to TRBJ2-3, with D unresolved. The germline V gene encodes CDR1 SGHTA and CDR2 FQGNSA. The CDR3 has 12 residues. V lost 4 bases and J lost 2, with 4 bases in between. CDR3 in DNA: TGTGCCAGCAGCTCATACACAGATACGCAGTATTTT. As protein: CASSSYTDTQYF.

This clonotype was seen at least ten times. The chain couples TRBV5-1 to TRBJ2-1; 12 nucleotides agree with TRBD2. The CDR3 has 16 amino acids. Germline V gene data show CDR1 as SGHRS and CDR2 as YFSETQ. The V segment lost 3 bases and the J segment 7 bases; nucleotides outside the gene matches: 8. This chain's CDR3 is CASSWSSGGAVNEQFF. The CDR3 DNA reads as TGCGCCAGCAGCTGGTCTAGCGGGGGGGCAGTAAATGAGCAGTTCTTC.

This clonotype was detected many times. The CDR3 loop is CASRSRGGTGIYEQYF. The DNA of the CDR3 is TGTGCCAGCAGATCGCGCGGGGGGACAGGGATATACGAGCAGTACTTC. The gene calls are TRBV7-8 and TRBJ2-7, with D possibly matching TRBD1 (9 bases). Trimming left V 6 bases short and J 4 bases short, with 22 bases between. Looked up from germline, CDR1 is SGHVS and CDR2 is FQNEAQ. The CDR3 runs to 16 residues.

This clonotype occurred a few times. The chain is built from TRBV5-1 and TRBJ2-5, with unresolved D. The V end was cut by 5 bases, the J end by 3 bases, with 11 bases between. The germline V gene encodes CDR1 SGHRS and CDR2 YFSETQ. This CDR3 has 13 residues. The chain's CDR3 is CASSLQIEETQYF. In DNA, the CDR3 is TGCGCCAGCAGTCTCCAGATTGAAGAGACCCAGTACTTC. The variable domain in full, completed from reference TRBV5-1 and TRBJ2-5, reads KAGVTQTPRYLIKTRGQQVTLSCSPISGHRSVSWYQQTPGQGLQFLFEYFSETQRNKGNFPGRFSGRQFSNSRSEMNVSTLELGDSALYLCASSLQIEETQYFGPGTRLLVL.

V usage is TRBV9 and J usage is TRBJ1-6; 7 nucleotides agree with TRBD1. Trimming took 0 bases from V and 3 from J; bases not matched to a gene: 0. Germline loops: CDR1 SGDLS, CDR2 YYNGEE. There are 15 residues in the CDR3. CDR3 DNA sequence: TGTGCCAGCAGCGTAGCAGGGGGCTATAATTCACCCCTCCACTTT. The encoded protein is CASSVAGGYNSPLHF.

This clonotype appeared many times. The CDR3 is CSARGAGTGPYEQYF. In DNA, the CDR3 is TGCAGTGCTAGAGGGGCCGGGACAGGGCCCTACGAGCAGTACTTC. The rearrangement joins TRBV20-1 to TRBJ2-7; TRBD1 matches at 9 bases. This CDR3 contains 15 residues. V lost 1 base, J lost 2 bases, and 6 bases stayed unmatched. CDR1 and CDR2 (germline): DFQATT, SNEGSKA (reference sequence).

This clonotype appeared a single time. A read error may produce the germline difference seen at one junction end. The chain joins TRBV5-6 to TRBJ1-2; possibly TRBD1 for D (6 bases). Per the germline V gene, CDR1 is SGHDT and CDR2 is YYEEEE. CDR3 length: 18 residues. The CDR3 is CASSLRGRRDTTNYGDTF. The DNA for the CDR3 is TGTGCCAGCAGCTTGAGGGGGAGACGGGACACCACTAACTATGGCGACACCTTC.

At least ten counts were recorded for this clonotype. The gene calls are TRBV27 and TRBJ1-1, with 7 bases aligning to TRBD1. This CDR3 has 14 residues. With 6 bases clipped from V and 4 bases from J, the junction kept 8 bases outside the gene matches. Germline CDR1 and CDR2: MNHEY and SMNVEV (reference sequence). The CDR3 coding sequence is TGTGCCAGCAGGGTTACAGGGGCAAGCACTGAAGCTTTCTTT. Residues: CASRVTGASTEAFF.

This clonotype was seen only a few times. The chain is built from TRBV6-5 and TRBJ2-5, with 7 bases matching TRBD1. After removal of 0 bases from V and 7 bases from J, the junction contained 11 bases not matched to a gene. Germline CDR1 MNHEY, CDR2 SVGAGI. The CDR3 extends over 16 amino acids. Here the CDR3 reads CASSYSTGVSIGTQYF. CDR3 nucleotides: TGTGCCAGCAGTTACTCCACAGGGGTGTCCATCGGGACCCAGTACTTC.

There are a few counts of this clonotype. This chain connects TRBV11-2 to TRBJ2-2; 14 nucleotides agree with TRBD2. J was trimmed by 4 bases and V by 5 bases; bases with no gene match: 6. The CDR3 extends over 17 amino acids. CDR1 and CDR2 from the germline V gene are SGHAT and FQNNGV. The CDR3 spells CASSTTSGRAVTGELFF. Written as DNA, the CDR3 is TGTGCCAGCAGCACGACTAGCGGGAGGGCCGTCACCGGGGAGCTGTTTTTT.

About this clonotype itself: Compared with germline, one end of the junction differs, possibly owing to a read error. The J gene is TRBJ1-2, the V gene TRBV7-2; D may be TRBD1 (6 bases). Germline V gene lookup returns CDR1 SGHTA and CDR2 FQGNSA. The CDR3 consists of 15 residues. The CDR3 DNA reads TGTGCCAGCAGCTTTAGGACAGTTGCTAACTATGGCGACACCTTC. It is translated as CASSFRTVANYGDTF.

This clonotype was seen at least ten times. This chain uses TRBV20-1 with TRBJ1-2; TRBD1 is a possible D gene (5 bases). Trimming cost V 0 bases and J 0 bases, with 11 bases left between them. The CDR3 spans 15 residues. The germline gives CDR1 DFQATT, CDR2 SNEGSKA (reference sequence). The CDR3 sequence: CSARDIGESNYGYTF. CDR3 DNA sequence: TGCAGTGCTAGAGATATAGGGGAGTCTAACTATGGCTACACCTTC.

The J gene is TRBJ1-1, the V gene TRBV2, with D possibly matching TRBD1 (5 bases). This CDR3 comprises 13 residues. From germline, CDR1 is SNHLY and CDR2 FYNNEI. The germline V and J ends were trimmed by 4 bases and 11 bases, with 17 bases remaining between them. In DNA form, the CDR3 reads TGTGCCAGCAGTGGGGGGGGACCCTCAAAGGCTTTCTTT. Translation gives CASSGGGPSKAFF. Full variable domain (missing parts from reference TRBV2 and TRBJ1-1): EPEVTQTPSHQVTQMGQEVILRCVPISNHLYFYWYRQILGQKVEFLVSFYNNEISEKSEIFDDQFSVERPDGSNFTLKIRSTKLEDSAMYFCASSGGGPSKAFFGQGTRLTVV.

In its sample, this clonotype was seen many times. V gene TRBV5-1 combines with J gene TRBJ2-7; 7 bases agree with TRBD1. V gave up 0 bases and J gave up 3 bases; unmatched junction bases: 15. The V gene's germline CDR1 is SGHRS and CDR2 YFSETQ. This CDR3 region has 18 residues. The CDR3 here is CASSLASTGDIGHYEQYF. Here the CDR3 DNA reads TGCGCCAGCAGCTTGGCCTCTACAGGGGATATCGGCCACTACGAGCAGTACTTC.